This T cell receptor (beta chain) was observed in a study of brain T cells in children with intractable seizures. This CDR3 has 16 amino acids. V was pared by 4 bases and J by 0 bases, with 13 bases between. Germline CDR1 LGHNA, CDR2 YSLEER. The protocol was immunoSEQ multiplex PCR, while the TCRdb copy is restricted to in-frame clones and leaves out a portion. This sample has 60,000 to 65,000 clones, with around 96% found just once. The receptor's source is a boy under two years old with focal cortical dysplasia and intractable seizures. The chain carries TRBV4-3 and TRBJ2-1; possibly TRBD2 for D (6 bases). Specimen: peripheral blood, collected at surgery. This chain's CDR3 is CASSRNSGFSYNEQFF. The CDR3 nucleotides read TGCGCCAGCAGCCGGAACAGCGGGTTCTCCTACAATGAGCAGTTCTTC.